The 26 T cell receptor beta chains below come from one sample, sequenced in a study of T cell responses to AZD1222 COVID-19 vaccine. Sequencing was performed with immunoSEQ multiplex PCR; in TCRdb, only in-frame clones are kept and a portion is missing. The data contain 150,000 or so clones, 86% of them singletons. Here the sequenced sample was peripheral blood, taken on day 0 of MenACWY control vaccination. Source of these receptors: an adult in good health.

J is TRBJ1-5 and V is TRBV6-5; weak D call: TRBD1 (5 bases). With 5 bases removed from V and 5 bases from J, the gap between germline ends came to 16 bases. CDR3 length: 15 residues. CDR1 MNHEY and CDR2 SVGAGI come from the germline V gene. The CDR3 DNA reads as TGTGCCAGCAGTACTTTGGGTCGGGGGTATCAGCCCCAGCATTTT. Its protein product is CASSTLGRGYQPQHF.

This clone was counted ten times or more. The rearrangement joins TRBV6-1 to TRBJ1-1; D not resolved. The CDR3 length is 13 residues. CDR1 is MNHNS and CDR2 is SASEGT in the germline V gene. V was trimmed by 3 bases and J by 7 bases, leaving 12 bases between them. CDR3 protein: CASSDRPTIEAFF. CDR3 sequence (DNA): TGTGCCAGCAGTGACAGACCGACCATTGAAGCTTTCTTT.

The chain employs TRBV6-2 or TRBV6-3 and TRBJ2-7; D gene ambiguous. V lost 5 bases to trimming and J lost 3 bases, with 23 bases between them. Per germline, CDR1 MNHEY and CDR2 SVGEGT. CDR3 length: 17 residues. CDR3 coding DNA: TGTGCCAGCAGTGGGATTAGTGATATATGGGGATTCTACGAGCAGTACTTC. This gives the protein CASSGISDIWGFYEQYF.

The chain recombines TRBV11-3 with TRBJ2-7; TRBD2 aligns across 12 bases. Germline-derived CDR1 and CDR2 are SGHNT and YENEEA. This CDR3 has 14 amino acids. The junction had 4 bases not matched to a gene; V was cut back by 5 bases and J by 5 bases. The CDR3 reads CASSRSSGRDEQYF. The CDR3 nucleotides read TGTGCCAGCAGCCGGTCTAGCGGGAGGGACGAGCAGTACTTC.

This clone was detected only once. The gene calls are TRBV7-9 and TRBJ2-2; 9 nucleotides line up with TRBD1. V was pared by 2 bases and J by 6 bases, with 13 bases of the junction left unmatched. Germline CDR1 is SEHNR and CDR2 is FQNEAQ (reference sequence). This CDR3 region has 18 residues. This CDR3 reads CASSLPPRGTGTAGELFF. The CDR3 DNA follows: TGTGCCAGCAGCTTACCCCCGCGGGGGACAGGGACCGCCGGGGAGCTGTTTTTT.

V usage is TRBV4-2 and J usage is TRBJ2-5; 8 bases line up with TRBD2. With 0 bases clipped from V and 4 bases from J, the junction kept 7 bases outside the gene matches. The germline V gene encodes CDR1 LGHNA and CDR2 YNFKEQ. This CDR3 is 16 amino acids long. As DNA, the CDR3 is TGTGCCAGCAGCCAAGAGACGGGGGGGCCGAGAGAGACCCAGTACTTC. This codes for CASSQETGGPRETQYF.

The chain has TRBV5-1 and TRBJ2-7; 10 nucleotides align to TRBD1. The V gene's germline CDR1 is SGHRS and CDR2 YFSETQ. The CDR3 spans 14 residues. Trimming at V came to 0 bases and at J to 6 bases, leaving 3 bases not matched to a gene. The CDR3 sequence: CASSLVGTGVEQYF. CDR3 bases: TGCGCCAGCAGCTTGGTGGGGACAGGGGTCGAGCAGTACTTC.

The CDR3 nucleotides read TGTGCCAGCAGCCGCGGAGGGACAGGGAACACTGAAGCTTTCTTT. Amino acids: CASSRGGTGNTEAFF. This chain connects TRBV3-1 (or the pseudogene TRBV3-2) to TRBJ1-1; 8 nucleotides match TRBD1. CDR3 size: 15 residues. Germline V gene lookup returns CDR1 LGHDT and CDR2 YNNKEL (reference sequence). With 4 bases clipped from V and 1 base from J, the junction kept 5 bases outside the gene matches.

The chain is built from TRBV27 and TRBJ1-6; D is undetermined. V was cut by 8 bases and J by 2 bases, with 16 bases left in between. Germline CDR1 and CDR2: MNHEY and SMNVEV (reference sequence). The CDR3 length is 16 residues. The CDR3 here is CASGDEIDTYNSPLHF. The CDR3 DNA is TGTGCCAGCGGAGACGAAATAGACACCTATAATTCACCCCTCCACTTT.

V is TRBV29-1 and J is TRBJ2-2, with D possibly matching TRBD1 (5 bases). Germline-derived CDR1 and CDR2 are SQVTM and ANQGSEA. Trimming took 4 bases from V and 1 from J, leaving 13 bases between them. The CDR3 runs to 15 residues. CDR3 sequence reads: CSVVESGQNTGELFF. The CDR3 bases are TGCAGCGTTGTAGAGTCAGGACAGAACACCGGGGAGCTGTTTTTT.

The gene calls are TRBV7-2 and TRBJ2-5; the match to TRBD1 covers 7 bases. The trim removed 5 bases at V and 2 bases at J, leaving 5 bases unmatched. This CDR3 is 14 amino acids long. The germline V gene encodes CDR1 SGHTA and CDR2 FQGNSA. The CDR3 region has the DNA TGTGCCAGCAGCCTCGGGACAGCGCAAGAGACCCAGTACTTC. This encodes CASSLGTAQETQYF.

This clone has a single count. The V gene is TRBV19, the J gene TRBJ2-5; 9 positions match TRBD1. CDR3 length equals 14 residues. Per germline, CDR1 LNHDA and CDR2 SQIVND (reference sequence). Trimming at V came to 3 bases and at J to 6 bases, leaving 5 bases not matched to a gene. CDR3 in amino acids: CASSIRDRAQTQYF. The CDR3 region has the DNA TGTGCCAGTAGTATCCGGGACAGGGCTCAGACCCAGTACTTC.

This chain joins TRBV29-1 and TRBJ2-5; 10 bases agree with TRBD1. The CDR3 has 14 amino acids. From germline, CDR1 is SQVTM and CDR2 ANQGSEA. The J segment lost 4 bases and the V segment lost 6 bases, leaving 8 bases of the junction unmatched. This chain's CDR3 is CSVVRQGAGETQYF. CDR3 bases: TGCAGCGTGGTGCGACAGGGGGCAGGAGAGACCCAGTACTTC.

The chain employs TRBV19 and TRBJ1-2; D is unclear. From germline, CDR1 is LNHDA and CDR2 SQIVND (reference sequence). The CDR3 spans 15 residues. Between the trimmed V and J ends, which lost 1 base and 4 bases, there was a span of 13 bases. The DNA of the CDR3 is TGTGCCAGTAGTATAGTTGTGCTGAACTCCTATGGCTACACCTTC. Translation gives CASSIVVLNSYGYTF. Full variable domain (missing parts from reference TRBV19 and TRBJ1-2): DGGITQSPKYLFRKEGQNVTLSCEQNLNHDAMYWYRQDPGQGLRLIYYSQIVNDFQKGDIAEGYSVSREKKESFPLTVTSAQKNPTAFYLCASSIVVLNSYGYTFGSGTRLTVV.

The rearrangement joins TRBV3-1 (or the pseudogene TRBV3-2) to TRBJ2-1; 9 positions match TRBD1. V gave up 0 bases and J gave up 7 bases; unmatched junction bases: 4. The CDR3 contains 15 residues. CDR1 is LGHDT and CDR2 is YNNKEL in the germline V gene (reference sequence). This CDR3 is CASSQEGQGRNEQFF. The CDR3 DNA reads TGTGCCAGCAGCCAAGAGGGACAGGGACGGAATGAGCAGTTCTTC.

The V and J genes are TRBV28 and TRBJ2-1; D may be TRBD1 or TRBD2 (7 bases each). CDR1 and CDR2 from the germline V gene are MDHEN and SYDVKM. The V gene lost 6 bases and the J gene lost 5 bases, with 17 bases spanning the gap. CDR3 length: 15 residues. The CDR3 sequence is CASSRRRGGDNEQFF. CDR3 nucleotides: TGTGCCAGCAGCCGACGCAGGGGGGGCGACAATGAGCAGTTCTTC.

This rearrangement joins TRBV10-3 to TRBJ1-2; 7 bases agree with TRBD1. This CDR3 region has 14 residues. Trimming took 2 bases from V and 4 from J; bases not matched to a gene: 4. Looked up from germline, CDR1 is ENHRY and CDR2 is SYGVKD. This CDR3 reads CAISEGTDSYGYTF. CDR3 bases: TGTGCCATCAGTGAGGGGACAGACAGCTATGGCTACACCTTC.

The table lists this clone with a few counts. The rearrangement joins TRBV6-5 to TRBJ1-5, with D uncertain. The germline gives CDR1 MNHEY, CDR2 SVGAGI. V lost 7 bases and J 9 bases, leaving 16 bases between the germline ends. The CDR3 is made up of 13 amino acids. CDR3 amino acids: CASTLGSPPPQHF. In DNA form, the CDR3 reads TGTGCCAGCACCCTCGGGAGTCCACCGCCCCAGCATTTT.

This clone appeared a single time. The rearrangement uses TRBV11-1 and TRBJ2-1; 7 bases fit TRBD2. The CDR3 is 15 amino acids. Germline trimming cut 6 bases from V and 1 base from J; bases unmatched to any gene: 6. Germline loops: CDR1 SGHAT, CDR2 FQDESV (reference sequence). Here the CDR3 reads CASSSSGLSYNEQFF. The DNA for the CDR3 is TGTGCCAGCAGTAGTAGCGGGTTGTCCTACAATGAGCAGTTCTTC. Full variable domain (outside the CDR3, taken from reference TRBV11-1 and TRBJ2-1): EAEVAQSPRYKITEKSQAVAFWCDPISGHATLYWYRQILGQGPELLVQFQDESVVDDSQLPKDRFSAERLKGVDSTLKIQPAELGDSAMYLCASSSSGLSYNEQFFGPGTRLTVL.

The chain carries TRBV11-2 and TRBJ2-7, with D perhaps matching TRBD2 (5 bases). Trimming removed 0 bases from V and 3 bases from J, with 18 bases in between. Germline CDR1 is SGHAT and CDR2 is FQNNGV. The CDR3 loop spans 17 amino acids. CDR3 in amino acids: CASSLDGFYGLNYEQYV. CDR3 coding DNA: TGTGCCAGCAGCTTAGATGGATTTTACGGACTGAACTACGAGCAGTACGTC.

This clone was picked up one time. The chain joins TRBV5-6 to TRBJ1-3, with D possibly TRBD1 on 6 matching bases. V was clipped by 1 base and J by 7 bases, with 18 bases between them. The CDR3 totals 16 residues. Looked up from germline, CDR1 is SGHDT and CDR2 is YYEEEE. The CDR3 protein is CASSLHRTVGTNTIYF. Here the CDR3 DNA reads TGTGCCAGCAGCTTGCACAGGACAGTGGGCACCAACACCATATATTTT.

The CDR3 region has the DNA TGTGCCAGCAGGAATCGACAGGTCCTCTATGGCTACACCTTC. Encoded protein: CASRNRQVLYGYTF. The chain carries TRBV5-8 and TRBJ1-2, with D perhaps matching TRBD1 (6 bases). V was cut by 5 bases and J by 4 bases, with 15 bases left in between. This CDR3 is built from 14 residues. CDR1 and CDR2 from the germline V gene are SGHTS and YDEGEE. Full variable domain (missing parts from reference TRBV5-8 and TRBJ1-2): EAGVTQSPTHLIKTRGQQATLRCSPISGHTSVYWYQQALGLGLQFLLWYDEGEERNRGNFPPRFSGRQFPNYSSELNVNALELEDSALYLCASRNRQVLYGYTFGSGTRLTVV.

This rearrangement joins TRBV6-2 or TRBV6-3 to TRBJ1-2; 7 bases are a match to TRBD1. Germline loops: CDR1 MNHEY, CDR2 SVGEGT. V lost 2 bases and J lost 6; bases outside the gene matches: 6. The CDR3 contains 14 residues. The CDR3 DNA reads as TGTGCCAGCAGTTACCGAGGGGGCGGCGATGGCTACACCTTC. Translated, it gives CASSYRGGGDGYTF.

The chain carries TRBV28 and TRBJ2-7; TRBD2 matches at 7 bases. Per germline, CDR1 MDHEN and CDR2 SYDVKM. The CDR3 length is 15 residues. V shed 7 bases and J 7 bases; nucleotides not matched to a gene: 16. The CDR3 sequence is CASIYPKRGPDEQYV. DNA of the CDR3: TGTGCCAGCATATATCCCAAGCGGGGCCCGGATGAGCAGTACGTC.

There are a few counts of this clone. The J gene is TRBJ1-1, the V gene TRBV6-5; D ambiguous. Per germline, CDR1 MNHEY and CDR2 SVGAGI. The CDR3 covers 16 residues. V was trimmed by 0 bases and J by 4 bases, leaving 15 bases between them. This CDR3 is CASSYSMSGVGTEAFF. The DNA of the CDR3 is TGTGCCAGCAGTTACTCGATGTCGGGTGTAGGCACTGAAGCTTTCTTT.

CDR3 nucleotides: TGTGCCAGTAGTGTAAGGGAGGGGGGTGAAGCTTTCTTT. As protein: CASSVREGGEAFF. This chain links TRBV19 with TRBJ1-1; TRBD1 might be the D (6 bases). V lost 5 bases to trimming and J lost 7 bases, with 14 bases between them. The CDR3 sequence is 13 residues long. CDR1 is LNHDA, CDR2 SQIVND, per germline (reference sequence).